The clone carrying this T cell receptor (beta chain) appeared once. The antigen is not known. The sample comes from a study of T-cell memory formation after mild COVID-19. Findings of the study overall: Cross-reactive memory apparently joined, as some responding clones appeared in pre-infection memory. Clones that contracted clustered mainly in CM and EM if CD4+ and in EMRA if CD8+.

TCR alpha and TCR beta cDNA libraries carrying sample barcodes and UMIs came from 5'RACE with constant-segment primers. TCRdb reprocessed the 5' RACE reads via MiXCR and lists one record per CDR3 protein. The sample gives around 440,000 distinct CDR3 sequences, about 20% of which show up once; roughly an eighth is in the top ten. This CDR3 has 16 amino acids. Per the germline V gene, CDR1 is LGHNA and CDR2 is YSLEER. V dropped 0 bases and J dropped 1 base, with 10 bases sitting between them. The receptor was isolated from an adult woman who had mild COVID-19 (a few samples of this study predate the infection). Cell type and time point are not known. Sequenced material: PBMCs or a T cell subset sorted from them (not recorded which). This chain joins TRBV4-3 and TRBJ2-1; unclear D gene. CDR3 sequence reads: CASSQERVPSYNEQFF. In DNA, the CDR3 is TGCGCCAGCAGCCAAGAACGGGTGCCATCCTACAATGAGCAGTTCTTC.